The present T cell receptor (beta chain) was sequenced within a study of Graves' ophthalmopathy and Graves' hyperthyroidism. Beta-chain TCR CDR3 regions were amplified from RNA transcripts. HTBI primers were employed in first-round RT-PCR, then a second-round multiplex PCR followed. TCRdb reprocessed the multiplex PCR reads with MiXCR, giving one entry per CDR3 protein. Found here are about 14,000 distinct CDR3 sequences, 50% of them singletons; the top ten hold around 50%. The PBMC fraction was derived from 9.5 to 10 ml of fresh peripheral blood. The CDR3 is 13 residues long. CDR1 is DFQATT and CDR2 is SNEGSKA in the germline V gene (reference sequence). To note about this clonotype: At one boundary the junction diverges from the germline segment, which might be a read error.

This sequence was found in a woman aged 30 to 39 with Graves' ophthalmopathy. Sequenced material: peripheral blood. V is TRBV20-1 and J is TRBJ1-6, with TRBD1 matching 8 bases. CDR3 amino acids: CNAGEDRVPPLHF. CDR3 nucleotides: TGCAATGCTGGAGAGGACAGGGTTCCGCCCCTCCACTTT.